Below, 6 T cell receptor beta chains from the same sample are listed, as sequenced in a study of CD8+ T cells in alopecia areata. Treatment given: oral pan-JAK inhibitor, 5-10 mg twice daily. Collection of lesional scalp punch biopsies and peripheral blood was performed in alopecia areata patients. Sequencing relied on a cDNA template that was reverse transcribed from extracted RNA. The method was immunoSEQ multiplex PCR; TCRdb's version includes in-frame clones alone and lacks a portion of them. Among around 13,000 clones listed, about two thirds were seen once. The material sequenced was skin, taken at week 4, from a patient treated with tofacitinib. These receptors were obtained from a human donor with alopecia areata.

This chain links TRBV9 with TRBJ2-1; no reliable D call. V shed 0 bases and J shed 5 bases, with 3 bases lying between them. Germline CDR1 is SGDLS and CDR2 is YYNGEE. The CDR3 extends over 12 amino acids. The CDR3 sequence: CASSVDNNEQFF. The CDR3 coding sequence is TGTGCCAGCAGCGTAGATAACAATGAGCAGTTCTTC.

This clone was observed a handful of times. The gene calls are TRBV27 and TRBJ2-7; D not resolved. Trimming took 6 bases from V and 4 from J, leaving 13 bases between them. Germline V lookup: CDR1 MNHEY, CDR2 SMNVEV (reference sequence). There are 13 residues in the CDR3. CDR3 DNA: TGTGCCAGCAGCCACGGCGGCTGGTACGAGCAGTACTTC. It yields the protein CASSHGGWYEQYF.

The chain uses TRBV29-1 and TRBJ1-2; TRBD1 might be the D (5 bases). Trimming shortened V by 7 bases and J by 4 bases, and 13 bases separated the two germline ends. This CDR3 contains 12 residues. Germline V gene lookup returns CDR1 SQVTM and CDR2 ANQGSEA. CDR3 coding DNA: TGCAGCGGGGGCAGGGCTGGCTATGGCTACACCTTC. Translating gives CSGGRAGYGYTF. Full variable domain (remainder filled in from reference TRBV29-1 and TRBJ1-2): SAVISQKPSRDICQRGTSLTIQCQVDSQVTMMFWYRQQPGQSLTLIATANQGSEATYESGFVIDKFPISRPNLTFSTLTVSNMSPEDSSIYLCSGGRAGYGYTFGSGTRLTVV.

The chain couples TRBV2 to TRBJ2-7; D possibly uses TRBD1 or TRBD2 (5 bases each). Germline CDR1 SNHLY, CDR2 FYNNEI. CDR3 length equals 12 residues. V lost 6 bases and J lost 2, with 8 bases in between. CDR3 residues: CASRRDPYEQYF. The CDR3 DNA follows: TGTGCCAGCAGGAGGGACCCCTACGAGCAGTACTTC.

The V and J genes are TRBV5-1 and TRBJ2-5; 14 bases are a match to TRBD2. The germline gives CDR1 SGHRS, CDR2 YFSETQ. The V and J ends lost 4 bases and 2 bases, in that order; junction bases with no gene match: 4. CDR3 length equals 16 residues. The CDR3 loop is CASSPGLAGVQETQYF. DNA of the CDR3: TGCGCCAGCAGCCCGGGACTAGCGGGGGTACAAGAGACCCAGTACTTC.

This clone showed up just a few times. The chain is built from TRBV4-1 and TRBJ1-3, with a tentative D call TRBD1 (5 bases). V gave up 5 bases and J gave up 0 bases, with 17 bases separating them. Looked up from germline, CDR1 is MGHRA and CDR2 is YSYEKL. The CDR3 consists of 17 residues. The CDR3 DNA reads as TGCGCCAGCAGCGGACTTACAGGCCGGGTCTCTGGAAACACCATATATTTT. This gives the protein CASSGLTGRVSGNTIYF.